This TCR beta chain was identified in a study of blood T cell repertoires in COVID-19. Some clones are missing from TCRdb's copy, which holds only in-frame ones; the method was immunoSEQ multiplex PCR. The table has roughly 280,000 clones, roughly 90% seen once; the top ten hold 2.2%. This CDR3 is built from 17 residues. The junction had 10 bases not matched to a gene; V was cut back by 3 bases and J by 0 bases. The germline gives CDR1 DFQATT, CDR2 SNEGSKA (reference sequence). The sequenced sample consisted of peripheral blood. The sequence derives from a woman aged 50 to 60 who had recovered from COVID-19. V usage is TRBV20-1 and J usage is TRBJ2-3, with 9 bases fitting TRBD2. CDR3 sequence (DNA): TGCAGTGCTAGTACCCCTAGCGGGGCTATAAGCACAGATACGCAGTATTTT. Translated, it gives CSASTPSGAISTDTQYF.